The subject of this entry is one T cell receptor beta chain. The assay was immunoSEQ multiplex PCR, and TCRdb's table has in-frame clones only and misses some. The sample contains 470,000 or so clones, about 84% of which appear only once. This sample is part of a study of shared clonotypes between healthy human individuals. Without sorting, samples used some 93 million PBMCs for genomic DNA. The CDR3 length is 16 residues. The germline V and J ends were trimmed by 0 bases and 7 bases, with 16 bases remaining between them. Germline V gene data show CDR1 as KGHSH and CDR2 as LQKENI. The TCR sequence derives from a middle-aged woman in good health. Some clones in this sample may be carry-over from other donors' samples. The sample comprised PBMCs. The chain uses TRBV18 and TRBJ1-5; weak D call: TRBD1 (6 bases). The CDR3 DNA is TGTGCCAGCTCACCACCCGGGGCCAGGGGACTGCAGCCCCAGCATTTT. Its protein product is CASSPPGARGLQPQHF.